This TCR beta chain is from a study of spatial heterogeneity in lung cancer. Study-level results: Ubiquitous, expanded tumor-derived TCRs were more frequently observed in blood at resection than at follow-up.

Noted time point: sample taken at primary tumor resection. TCRs were sequenced from unsorted whole RNA of tumor, nontumor lung or PBMC. TCRdb ran MiXCR on the 5' RACE reads and lists one entry per CDR3 protein. The top ten hold under 30% of the sample, which has about 38,000 distinct CDR3 sequences, around 7% seen once. There are many counts of this clonotype. Its antigen is unknown. Germline values: CDR1 SGHRS, CDR2 YFSETQ. CDR3 length: 18 amino acids. Trimming left V 5 bases short and J 0 bases short, with 18 bases between. The rearrangement uses TRBV5-1 and TRBJ2-6; D is perhaps TRBD2 (6 bases). This sequence was found in a male donor with early-stage non-small cell lung cancer. This sample comprised PBMCs, obtained at surgery. CDR3 sequence (DNA): TGCGCCAGCAGATTGCGCGGGACGGAGGACTCTGGGGCCAACGTCCTGACTTTC. Residues: CASRLRGTEDSGANVLTF.